A selection of T cell receptor beta chains follows, all from one sample in a study of blood T cell repertoires in COVID-19. The repertoire was sequenced with immunoSEQ multiplex PCR; TCRdb's copy has only in-frame clones and lacks some. The sample includes approximately 170,000 clones, approximately 86% of them seen just once. The sample was peripheral blood. These receptor sequences come from a woman older than 75 with active or convalescent COVID-19. The CDR3 runs from the conserved cysteine through the conserved F or W. A D gene is named only where the DNA matches it firmly.

v_call d_call cdr3_aa
TRBV19 . CASTPSRVSEAFF
TRBV19 . CASSLTASTGELFF
TRBV7-9 TRBD1 CASSLDQGDGYTF
TRBV6-4 . CASSDGGGYGYTF
TRBV30 TRBD2 CAWSGWASGRAGETQYF
TRBV15 . CATSRVTAAGGEQFF
TRBV5-1 TRBD1 CASSPGQSTDTQYF
TRBV7-9 TRBD1 CASSQGQIIQNTEAFF
TRBV3-1/TRBV3-2 TRBD1 CASSQRGQENGYTF
TRBV5-8 TRBD1 CASSLVPGQGNAYGYTF
TRBV12-3/TRBV12-4 TRBD1 CASSTGEAGELFF
TRBV5-1 TRBD1 CASSSQGAHYGYTF
TRBV15 TRBD2 CATTSGGRDEQFF
TRBV9 . CASSVDGRGWGYTF
TRBV15 TRBD2 CATSRGFSGRNTGELFF
TRBV5-1 TRBD2 CATRLAGYGTGELFF
TRBV5-1 . CASSLNARSTGGYGYTF
TRBV28 TRBD2 CASSFSTAGGTGELFF
TRBV4-1 TRBD1 CASSQDLDRASTDTQYF
TRBV7-6 . CASSRYLGLANEQYF
TRBV28 TRBD2 CASSQAGGPYEQYF
TRBV6-6 . CASSYGHASNEQYF
TRBV28 TRBD1 CASSVPGQGFHEQYF
TRBV6-1 . CASSDPTDFYGYTF
TRBV19 . CASTPTQGFGEQFF
TRBV28 . CASSIALGANVLTF
TRBV5-1 TRBD1 CASSTRDSGETQYF
TRBV7-9 . CASSTGVRRGYGNEQFF
TRBV19 . CASSRVANYGYTF
TRBV2 . CASSAAMGGEQFF
TRBV19 . CASYDRRREKLFF
TRBV5-1 TRBD2 CASSASGNPYEQYF
TRBV19 TRBD1 CASSKDRGRMNTEAFF
TRBV29-1 TRBD1 CSALTGASYNEQFF
TRBV29-1 . CSVEGQGEETQYF
TRBV6-1 TRBD1 CASSLDRVLDEKLFF
TRBV4-1 . CASSRSLWEPQHF
TRBV5-1 TRBD1 CASSKDRVNSPLHF
TRBV6-6 . CASSPYREYGYTF
TRBV27 TRBD1 CASSDRGGEQYF
TRBV28 TRBD2 CASGPLTGGPSYEQYF
TRBV30 . CAWTALGRQVGTEAFF
TRBV27 . CASRGSWGSGSPLHF
TRBV7-9 . CASSSRTARSEKLFF
TRBV18 . CASSPAVVGYTF
TRBV5-1 TRBD1 CASSLGQGASTDTQYF
TRBV28 TRBD1 CASSAIDRGIEKLFF
TRBV10-2 . CASIRGAGRPGANVLTF
TRBV5-1 TRBD2 CASRASGTPLGGELFF